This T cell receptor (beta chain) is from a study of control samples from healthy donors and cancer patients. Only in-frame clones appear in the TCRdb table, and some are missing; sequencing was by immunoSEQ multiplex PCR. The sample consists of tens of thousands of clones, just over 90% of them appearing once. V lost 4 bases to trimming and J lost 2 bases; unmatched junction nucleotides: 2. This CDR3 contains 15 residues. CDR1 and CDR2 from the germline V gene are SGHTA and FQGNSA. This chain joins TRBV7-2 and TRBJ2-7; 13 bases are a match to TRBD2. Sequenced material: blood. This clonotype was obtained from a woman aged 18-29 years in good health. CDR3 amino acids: CASSSGLAGAYEQYF. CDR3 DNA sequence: TGTGCCAGCAGCTCCGGACTAGCGGGGGCCTACGAGCAGTACTTC.